Below, 10 T cell receptor beta chains from the same sample are listed, as sequenced in a study of PD-1 blockade in classical Hodgkin lymphoma (dated by TCRdb to 2020 to 2022). Receptor amplification or capture employed the immunoSEQ multiplex PCR assay. The clones in this table, taken by TCRdb from immuneACCESS, are in-frame only. Not every clone is retained; where verified, under half of the shortfall comes from an unresolved V gene, and the cause of the rest is unknown. Present in this sample are roughly 100,000 clones, approximately 90% of which were seen just once. The ten largest make up 15% to 20% of the sample. What this sample's time point label stands for: cycle 4 day 1 (C4D1), after 6 weeks of nivolumab. Every trial patient had relapsed after autologous stem cell transplantation, and cohorts A, B and C differed in prior brentuximab vedotin exposure. The sample here was peripheral blood mononuclear cells (PBMCs), taken before the fourth cycle of nivolumab. The receptors were sampled from a human donor with classical Hodgkin lymphoma.

V is TRBV6-1 and J is TRBJ1-4; D is unclear. This CDR3 is 16 amino acids long. Between the trimmed V and J ends, which lost 4 bases and 0 bases, there was a span of 12 bases. Germline loops: CDR1 MNHNS, CDR2 SASEGT. In nucleotides, the CDR3 is TGTGCCAGCAGTGTAAGACTTAATCCAACTAATGAAAAACTGTTTTTT. Its protein is CASSVRLNPTNEKLFF.

This clone was seen once. The V call is TRBV7-9, the J call TRBJ2-1; 8 nucleotides line up with TRBD1. The CDR3 runs 16 residues. J lost 4 bases, V lost 5 bases, and 10 bases had no gene match. Germline loops: CDR1 SEHNR, CDR2 FQNEAQ (reference sequence). This chain's CDR3 is CASSPNGQGGYNEQFF. Here the CDR3 DNA reads TGTGCCAGCAGCCCCAACGGACAGGGTGGATACAATGAGCAGTTCTTC.

The V call is TRBV28, the J call TRBJ1-1; 10 positions match TRBD1. J lost 5 bases, V lost 5 bases, and 14 bases had no gene match. Looked up from germline, CDR1 is MDHEN and CDR2 is SYDVKM. The CDR3 sequence is 17 residues long. This CDR3 reads CASSIIGTGDSGTEAFF. In nucleotides, the CDR3 is TGTGCCAGCAGTATAATCGGGACAGGGGATTCAGGGACTGAAGCTTTCTTT.

The chain links TRBV9 to TRBJ2-5; 8 nucleotides line up with TRBD2. In germline, CDR1 is SGDLS, CDR2 YYNGEE. This CDR3 region has 19 residues. V lost 4 bases and J lost 1; bases outside the gene matches: 18. CDR3 protein: CASSQTRTAGEWVQETQYF. Here the CDR3 DNA reads TGTGCCAGCAGCCAAACTAGGACAGCGGGAGAATGGGTCCAAGAGACCCAGTACTTC.

The CDR3 region is CASTVLLLNTEAFF. The CDR3 DNA follows: TGTGCCAGCACTGTCCTCCTCCTGAACACTGAAGCTTTCTTT. This chain joins TRBV5-5 and TRBJ1-1; D remains unclear. V lost 6 bases and J 0 bases, leaving 12 bases between the germline ends. Per germline, CDR1 SGHKS and CDR2 YYEKEE (reference sequence). This CDR3 has 14 residues.

The rearrangement uses TRBV19 and TRBJ2-7; D gene uncertain. Germline assignment: CDR1 LNHDA and CDR2 SQIVND (reference sequence). The CDR3 contains 14 residues. V was clipped by 1 base and J by 3 bases, with 10 bases between them. DNA of the CDR3: TGTGCCAGTAGTATAGTGGCCAGAAACTACGAGCAGTACTTC. Protein product: CASSIVARNYEQYF.

The rearrangement uses TRBV27 and TRBJ2-7, with 14 bases that match TRBD2. Germline V gene sequence: CDR1 MNHEY, CDR2 SMNVEV (reference sequence). The CDR3 is 20 residues long. V lost 0 bases and J lost 3; bases outside the gene matches: 13. CDR3 region: CASSLSVQSGTSGRHYEQYF. The CDR3 nucleotides read TGTGCCAGCAGTTTATCTGTCCAATCGGGGACTAGCGGGAGACACTACGAGCAGTACTTC.

V and J are TRBV6-5 and TRBJ2-7; a possible D gene is TRBD1 (8 bases). CDR1 and CDR2 (germline): MNHEY, SVGAGI. The CDR3 length is 14 residues. The V end was cut by 2 bases, the J end by 4 bases, with 12 bases between. This chain's CDR3 is CASSYTGGGYEQYF. Written as DNA, the CDR3 is TGTGCCAGCAGTTACACAGGGGGGGGTTACGAGCAGTACTTC.

The chain joins TRBV27 to TRBJ2-3; 11 nucleotides line up with TRBD2. Losses at the gene ends were 6 bases for V and 5 bases for J; bases not matched to a gene: 13. The CDR3 is made up of 17 amino acids. Germline loops: CDR1 MNHEY, CDR2 SMNVEV (reference sequence). CDR3 in amino acids: CASSPISLAGVLDTQYF. The CDR3 region has the DNA TGTGCCAGCAGCCCCATCTCACTAGCGGGGGTCCTAGATACGCAGTATTTT.

The V gene is TRBV27, the J gene TRBJ2-3; 7 positions agree with TRBD1. Germline CDR1 and CDR2: MNHEY and SMNVEV (reference sequence). This CDR3 comprises 16 residues. V shed 3 bases and J 3 bases; nucleotides not matched to a gene: 9. For the CDR3, the DNA is TGTGCCAGCAGTTTCCTAACAGGGGTGGTGACAGATACGCAGTATTTT. Amino acids: CASSFLTGVVTDTQYF.